A selection of T cell receptor beta chains follows, all from one sample in a study of T cell responses to AZD1222 COVID-19 vaccine. This table comes from immunoSEQ multiplex PCR, and its TCRdb copy is limited to in-frame clones, with some not included. Seen here are 70,000 to 95,000 clones, approximately 88% observed once, and the top ten hold around 5%. Sample: peripheral blood, taken 28 days after the second AZD1222 dose. All receptors derive from an adult who received the AZD1222 COVID-19 vaccine. Each CDR3 is given with its conserved first and last residue. The D gene is left open where the match is weak.

>TRBV6-5|.|TRBJ1-6
CASSRLKGNNSPLHF
>TRBV6-1|TRBD1|TRBJ2-5
CASSELANRWLGGETQYF
>TRBV7-9|TRBD2|TRBJ2-3
CASSLASGGLTSTDTQYF
>TRBV5-4|TRBD1|TRBJ1-2
CASSSDRGSLFDGYTF
>TRBV6-5|.|TRBJ2-7
CASSLGGAAYEQYF
>TRBV6-5|.|TRBJ2-3
CASNRDRSTDTQYF
>TRBV10-2|TRBD1|TRBJ2-6
CASRGTGGDSGANVLTF
>TRBV6-5|.|TRBJ1-1
CASSYDGGGQAFF
>TRBV12-3/TRBV12-4|.|TRBJ1-2
CASSFQGFIGYTF
>TRBV15|.|TRBJ1-5
CATSRGRLSNQPQHF
>TRBV6-2/TRBV6-3|.|TRBJ1-1
CASSYGLDSYTEAFF
>TRBV7-8|TRBD1|TRBJ1-1
CASSRQGTTEAFF
>TRBV6-5|.|TRBJ1-3
CASSPRTGNTIYF
>TRBV5-1|.|TRBJ2-2
CASSLQGDGELFF
>TRBV5-5|.|TRBJ1-2
CASSQSGGYGYTF
>TRBV6-5|TRBD1|TRBJ2-5
CATRQGGETQYF
>TRBV6-5|.|TRBJ1-3
CASSLRETGGNTIYF
>TRBV9|TRBD1|TRBJ1-1
CASSARDRVNTEAFF
>TRBV6-2/TRBV6-3|TRBD2|TRBJ2-1
CASSSRTSGYNEQFF
>TRBV5-1|.|TRBJ1-2
CASSDGNYGYTF
>TRBV27|TRBD1|TRBJ1-1
CASSFWAGGEAFF
>TRBV5-1|TRBD1|TRBJ1-1
CASHPAGQGNTEAFF
>TRBV18|TRBD2|TRBJ2-1
CASSPLAGGLGEQFF
>TRBV27|TRBD1|TRBJ2-6
CASSTGQGRTGANVLTF
>TRBV15|.|TRBJ1-2
CATSAGNYGYTF
>TRBV7-6|.|TRBJ1-1
CASSLAWQGGTEAFF
>TRBV30|.|TRBJ1-1
CAWSAQGRAFF
>TRBV5-6|TRBD2|TRBJ2-5
CASSPTGGQGKTQYF
>TRBV25-1|TRBD2|TRBJ2-5
CASRRWARGGNQETQYF
>TRBV18|.|TRBJ1-1
CASSPLRQVNTEAFF
>TRBV6-2/TRBV6-3|.|TRBJ2-7
CASSPGLRQYF
>TRBV5-6|.|TRBJ1-2
CASSKGLPPAGYTF
>TRBV19|.|TRBJ1-1
CASRGTGAMNTEAFF
>TRBV6-1|.|TRBJ2-7
CASSDGGRYDEQYF
>TRBV7-6|TRBD1|TRBJ2-7
CASSLQGPGQGAYEQYF
>TRBV6-1|.|TRBJ1-1
CASSEVGVNTEAFF
>TRBV19|TRBD1|TRBJ1-1
CASTPDRVGTEAFF
>TRBV5-8|.|TRBJ2-3
CASSSRPGDTQYF
>TRBV18|.|TRBJ1-5
CASSPTVSGSNQPQHF
>TRBV6-5|.|TRBJ2-3
CASSLTGITDTQYF
>TRBV11-1|TRBD2|TRBJ2-1
CASSRTSGASNEQFF
>TRBV19|.|TRBJ2-5
CASSASGGPETQYF
>TRBV18|.|TRBJ2-1
CASSPGGFDEQFF
>TRBV21-1|.|TRBJ1-5
CASSCRRTGRNQPQHF
>TRBV10-2|.|TRBJ1-5
CASSDTRAQHF
>TRBV5-1|.|TRBJ2-5
CASSLRGALVETQYF
>TRBV18|TRBD1|TRBJ2-3
CASSPGQGPDTQYF
>TRBV5-1|TRBD2|TRBJ2-3
CASSPSGGLKPDTQYF
>TRBV6-1|.|TRBJ1-6
CASSDADGIYNSPLHF
>TRBV4-2|.|TRBJ1-5
CASSQHHPGTGQPQHF
>TRBV2|.|TRBJ1-5
CASGVDNGPQHF
>TRBV2|.|TRBJ1-1
CASTGSMAKNTEAFF
>TRBV18|.|TRBJ1-3
CASSPPGLSSGNTIYF
>TRBV25-1|.|TRBJ2-2
CASSRQGGSGELFF